The 15 T cell receptor beta chains below all came from one sample that was sequenced in a study of blood T cell repertoires in COVID-19. Profiled with immunoSEQ multiplex PCR; TCRdb holds only in-frame clones, not every one. The sample has 210,000 or so clones, almost 90% seen once. Input material: peripheral blood. Source of these receptors: a man aged 18 to 29 with active or convalescent COVID-19.

The chain uses TRBV15 and TRBJ1-2; D is unresolved. The CDR3 sequence is 15 residues long. Per the germline V gene, CDR1 is LNHNV and CDR2 is YYDKDF (reference sequence). V was trimmed by 0 bases and J by 2 bases, leaving 10 bases between them. CDR3 protein: CATSRDSDSNYGYTF. CDR3 coding DNA: TGTGCCACCAGCAGAGATTCGGACTCGAACTATGGCTACACCTTC.

The genes are TRBV11-2 and TRBJ2-2; D is undetermined. This CDR3 comprises 17 residues. Germline CDR1 reads SGHAT; CDR2 reads FQNNGV. V lost 0 bases, J lost 6 bases, and 17 bases lay in between. The CDR3 protein is CASSLEVWFSNPGELFF. CDR3 bases: TGTGCCAGCAGCTTAGAGGTCTGGTTTAGTAACCCCGGGGAGCTGTTTTTT. The whole variable domain, filled in from reference TRBV11-2 and TRBJ2-2, reads EAGVAQSPRYKIIEKRQSVAFWCNPISGHATLYWYQQILGQGPKLLIQFQNNGVVDDSQLPKDRFSAERLKGVDSTLKIQPAKLEDSAVYLCASSLEVWFSNPGELFFGEGSRLTVL.

The chain joins TRBV19 to TRBJ2-3, with D perhaps matching TRBD1 (6 bases). Trimming took 8 bases from V and 1 from J, leaving 13 bases between them. The germline CDR1 and CDR2 sequences are LNHDA and SQIVND (reference sequence). The CDR3 consists of 14 residues. CDR3 amino acids: CASGGFGRTDTQYF. Written as DNA, the CDR3 is TGTGCCAGTGGGGGCTTCGGGCGCACAGATACGCAGTATTTT.

The chain is built from TRBV27 and TRBJ1-3; D perhaps matches TRBD1 (6 bases). V lost 7 bases to trimming and J lost 9 bases, with 16 bases between them. Germline CDR1 and CDR2: MNHEY and SMNVEV (reference sequence). The CDR3 totals 13 residues. The CDR3 loop reads CASKQSGDITIYF. The CDR3, as DNA: TGTGCCAGCAAACAGTCAGGGGATATCACCATATATTTT.

V usage is TRBV5-1 and J usage is TRBJ2-6, with TRBD2 matching over 9 bases. Unmatched junction bases numbered 8, after V lost 4 bases and J lost 0 bases. The germline V gene has CDR1 SGHRS and CDR2 YFSETQ. CDR3 length equals 18 residues. CDR3 amino acids: CASSPGLALSSGANVLTF. The CDR3 DNA reads TGCGCCAGCAGCCCGGGACTAGCCCTTAGCTCTGGGGCCAACGTCCTGACTTTC.

V and J are TRBV5-8 and TRBJ1-2; TRBD1 is a possible D gene (6 bases). Germline CDR1 and CDR2: SGHTS and YDEGEE. The CDR3 runs 14 residues. V dropped 0 bases and J dropped 5 bases, with 11 bases sitting between them. CDR3 loop: CASSLVGTPYGYTF. The CDR3 nucleotides are TGTGCCAGCAGCTTGGTGGGGACACCGTATGGCTACACCTTC. The full variable domain, its missing parts supplied by reference TRBV5-8 and TRBJ1-2, is EAGVTQSPTHLIKTRGQQATLRCSPISGHTSVYWYQQALGLGLQFLLWYDEGEERNRGNFPPRFSGRQFPNYSSELNVNALELEDSALYLCASSLVGTPYGYTFGSGTRLTVV.

This chain's CDR3 is CASSGGTGRQDTQYF. The CDR3, as DNA: TGTGCCAGCAGTGGGGGTACAGGGCGGCAAGATACGCAGTATTTT. This chain uses TRBV2 with TRBJ2-3; TRBD1 is a possible D gene (6 bases). Germline V gene lookup returns CDR1 SNHLY and CDR2 FYNNEI. Trimming left V 4 bases short and J 5 bases short, with 16 bases between. The CDR3 has 15 residues.

The chain carries TRBV13 and TRBJ2-7, with D tentatively TRBD2 (6 bases). Trimming took 5 bases from V and 3 from J, leaving 11 bases between them. Germline V gene lookup returns CDR1 PRHDT and CDR2 FYEKMQ (reference sequence). The CDR3 spans 13 residues. CDR3 residues: CASSPPGVYEQYF. Here the CDR3 DNA reads TGTGCCAGCAGCCCCCCGGGGGTCTACGAGCAGTACTTC.

The J gene is TRBJ2-7, the V gene TRBV5-1; TRBD2 agrees at 7 bases. Looked up from germline, CDR1 is SGHRS and CDR2 is YFSETQ. CDR3 size: 16 residues. V was pared by 3 bases and J by 5 bases, with 14 bases of the junction left unmatched. Here the CDR3 reads CASSSRFWDYPHEQYF. The CDR3 DNA is TGCGCCAGCAGCTCCCGTTTCTGGGACTACCCTCACGAGCAGTACTTC.

The chain employs TRBV19 and TRBJ1-5; the match to TRBD1 covers 9 bases. The CDR3 runs to 17 residues. Looked up from germline, CDR1 is LNHDA and CDR2 is SQIVND (reference sequence). With 3 bases clipped from V and 4 bases from J, the junction kept 10 bases outside the gene matches. CDR3 loop: CASSIAMPGQGNQPQHF. CDR3 in DNA: TGTGCCAGTAGTATTGCGATGCCGGGACAGGGAAATCAGCCCCAGCATTTT.

The chain is built from TRBV4-3 and TRBJ1-3; TRBD1 might be the D (5 bases). V was clipped by 1 base and J by 0 bases, with 7 bases between them. There are 15 residues in the CDR3. In germline, CDR1 is LGHNA, CDR2 YSLEER. As DNA, the CDR3 is TGCGCCAGCAGCCAAGGAAGGGGCTCTGGAAACACCATATATTTT. Its protein product is CASSQGRGSGNTIYF.

The chain recombines TRBV7-3 with TRBJ1-2; D ambiguous. This CDR3 is built from 13 residues. Per the germline V gene, CDR1 is SGHTA and CDR2 is FQGTGA. V dropped 1 base and J dropped 8 bases, with 11 bases sitting between them. The CDR3 region has the DNA TGTGCCAGCAGCTTAAACGGTGACGGGGGCTACACCTTC. It codes for CASSLNGDGGYTF.

The V call is TRBV27, the J call TRBJ1-6, with D possibly being TRBD1 (6 bases). Trimming removed 10 bases at V and 10 bases at J, with 14 bases between. Germline CDR1 is MNHEY and CDR2 is SMNVEV (reference sequence). The CDR3 totals 12 residues. The CDR3 loop is CATQQGGSPLHF. For the CDR3, the DNA is TGTGCCACTCAACAGGGTGGATCACCCCTCCACTTT.

The chain carries TRBV20-1 and TRBJ1-5; tentatively, D is TRBD1 (5 bases). V lost 3 bases, J lost 4 bases, and 7 bases lay in between. CDR3 length: 12 residues. CDR1 DFQATT and CDR2 SNEGSKA come from the germline V gene (reference sequence). CDR3 region: CSASQGNQPQHF. The CDR3 DNA is TGCAGTGCTAGTCAGGGAAATCAGCCCCAGCATTTT.

The chain recombines TRBV5-1 with TRBJ2-7; 8 nucleotides agree with TRBD1. This CDR3 has 14 residues. Trimming cost V 3 bases and J 6 bases; bases outside gene matches: 8. CDR1 is SGHRS and CDR2 is YFSETQ in the germline V gene. This CDR3 is CASSSTGEGSEQYF. CDR3 DNA sequence: TGCGCCAGCAGCTCGACAGGGGAAGGGTCCGAGCAGTACTTC.